The entry that follows covers one TCR beta chain sequence. The antigen remains undetermined. Blood was collected once per donor into heparin, averaging about 120 mL. The CDR3 has 13 amino acids. Germline V gene data show CDR1 as SNHLY and CDR2 as FYNNEI. V dropped 6 bases and J dropped 3 bases, with 11 bases sitting between them. Expressed TCRB transcripts were sequenced, since all the RNA that had been isolated was reverse transcribed. Sequenced by immunoSEQ multiplex PCR; TCRdb stores in-frame clones only, minus some. The sample contains more than 200,000 clones, 16% of which appear only once. The record originates from a study of beta chain features in type 1 diabetes. Study background: On cell yields, gender and age, patients and healthy donors were similar. The study examined 107,917,701 sorted cells across all samples.

Findings and caveats of the study: The study found moderately but significantly shorter TCRB CDR3s in all four CD4+ subsets of Type 1 diabetes patients. Whether TCRB rearrangement is influenced by HLA type was left unresolved in this analysis.

Input material: naive CD4+ T cells from blood. This receptor was identified in a man aged 25 to 40 with type 1 diabetes. V and J are TRBV2 and TRBJ2-5; D perhaps matches TRBD1 (6 bases). CDR3 nucleotide sequence: TGTGCCAGCAGCGGACAGCGAAAAGAGACCCAGTACTTC. Its translation: CASSGQRKETQYF.